The source of this T cell receptor beta chain is a study of Tregs in tolerant kidney transplant recipients. The study's findings and limits: Donor-specific Treg expansion exceeded global Treg expansion in tolerant patients, suggesting antigen drive. Nucleotide sequences could not be compared across some patients' samples due to primer changes.

This CDR3 contains 14 residues. Germline V gives CDR1 MNHNS, CDR2 SASEGT. J was trimmed by 4 bases and V by 4 bases; bases with no gene match: 4. Concerning this clone: Its antigen is unknown.

Sequenced by immunoSEQ multiplex PCR; TCRdb stores in-frame clones only, minus some. Altogether tens of thousands of clones are present, more than 95% being singletons, with the ten largest covering 0.56%. The source of this sequence is a human donor who received a combined kidney and bone marrow transplant. Sample: CD4+ T cells from blood, taken before the transplant. This rearrangement joins TRBV6-1 to TRBJ2-7, with 10 bases that match TRBD1. In DNA form, the CDR3 reads TGTGCCAGCAGTGCCGGGACAGGGGATTACGAGCAGTACTTC. Translation: CASSAGTGDYEQYF.